The sample holds a few counts of the clone carrying this TCR beta chain. As yet, its antigen is unknown. This record belongs to a study of naive and memory T cell subsets. The beta constant-region primer was an equimolar mix of two oligonucleotides covering TRBC1 and TRBC2. Ligated cDNA was amplified by four rounds of PCR with nested alpha and beta constant-region primers and SP2. The cDNA 3' end received a ligated single-stranded oligonucleotide carrying the SP2 primer and a 12-nucleotide UMI. TCRdb independently ran MiXCR on the UMI-ligation and nested PCR reads; one entry per CDR3 protein. The data contain around 160,000 distinct CDR3 sequences, 22% of them singletons. CMV status came from CD4+ T cell IFNgamma after overnight CMV lysate stimulation of fresh PBMCs. Findings and caveats of the study: Diversity fell and Gini index rose from naive through CM, EM, EMRA. Naive repertoires, especially CD8, held a few larger clonotypes, possibly memory cells re-expressing CD45RA.

This TCR came from a human donor in good health. Source material: naive CD4+ T cells from blood.

CDR3 in amino acids: CASSLSGANTGELFF. The CDR3 DNA sequence: TGTGCCAGCAGCCTGAGCGGGGCTAACACCGGGGAGCTGTTTTTT. The chain couples TRBV7-8 to TRBJ2-2; 7 bases agree with TRBD2. Trimming removed 5 bases from V and 2 bases from J; junction bases left unmatched: 5. The germline gives CDR1 SGHVS, CDR2 FQNEAQ. The CDR3 has 15 residues.